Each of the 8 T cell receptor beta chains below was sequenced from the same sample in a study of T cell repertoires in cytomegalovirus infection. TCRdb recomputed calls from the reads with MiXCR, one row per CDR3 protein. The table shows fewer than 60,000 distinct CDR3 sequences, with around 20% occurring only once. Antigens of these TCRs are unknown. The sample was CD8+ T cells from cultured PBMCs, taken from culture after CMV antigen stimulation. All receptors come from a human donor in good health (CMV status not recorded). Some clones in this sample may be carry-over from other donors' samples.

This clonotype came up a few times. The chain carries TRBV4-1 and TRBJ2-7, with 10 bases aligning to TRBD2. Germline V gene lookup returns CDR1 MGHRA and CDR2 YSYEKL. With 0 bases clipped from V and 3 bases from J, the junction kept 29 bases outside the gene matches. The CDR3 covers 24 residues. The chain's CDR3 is CASSQEAKLGHLAGEFSVSYEQYF. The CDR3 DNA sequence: TGCGCCAGCAGCCAAGAGGCAAAACTAGGACATCTAGCGGGGGAGTTTAGCGTTAGCTACGAGCAGTACTTC.

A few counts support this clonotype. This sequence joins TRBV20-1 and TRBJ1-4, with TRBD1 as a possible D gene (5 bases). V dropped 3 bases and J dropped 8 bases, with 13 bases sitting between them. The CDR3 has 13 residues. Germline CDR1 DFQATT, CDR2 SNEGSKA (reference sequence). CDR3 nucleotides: TGCAGTGCTAGGAGGACCTCAGGGGAAAAACTGTTTTTT. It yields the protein CSARRTSGEKLFF.

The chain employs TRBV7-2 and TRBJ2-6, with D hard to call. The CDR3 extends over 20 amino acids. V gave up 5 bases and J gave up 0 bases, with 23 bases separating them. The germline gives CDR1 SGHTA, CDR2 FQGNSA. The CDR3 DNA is TGTGCCAGCAGCCAAGCAGGTCGGCCGGGCCTAATCTCTGGGGCCAACGTCCTGACTTTC. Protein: CASSQAGRPGLISGANVLTF.

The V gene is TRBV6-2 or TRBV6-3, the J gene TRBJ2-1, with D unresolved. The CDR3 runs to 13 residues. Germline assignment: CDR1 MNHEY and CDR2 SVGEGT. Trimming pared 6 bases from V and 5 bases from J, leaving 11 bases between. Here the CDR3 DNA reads TGTGCCAGCAGCCGTTATGCCCACAATGAGCAGTTCTTC. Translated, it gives CASSRYAHNEQFF.

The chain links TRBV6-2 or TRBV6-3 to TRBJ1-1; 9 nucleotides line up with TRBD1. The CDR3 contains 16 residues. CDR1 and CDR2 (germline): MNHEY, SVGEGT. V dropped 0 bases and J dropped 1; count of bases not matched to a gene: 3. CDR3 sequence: CASSYSTGQGNTEAFF. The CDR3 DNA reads TGTGCCAGCAGTTACTCGACGGGACAGGGGAACACTGAAGCTTTCTTT.

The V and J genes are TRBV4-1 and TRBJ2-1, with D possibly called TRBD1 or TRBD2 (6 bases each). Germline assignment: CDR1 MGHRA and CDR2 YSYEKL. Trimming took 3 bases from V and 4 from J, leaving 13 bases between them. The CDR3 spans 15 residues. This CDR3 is CASSQAGHIYNEQFF. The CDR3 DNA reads TGCGCCAGCAGCCAGGCGGGACACATATACAATGAGCAGTTCTTC.

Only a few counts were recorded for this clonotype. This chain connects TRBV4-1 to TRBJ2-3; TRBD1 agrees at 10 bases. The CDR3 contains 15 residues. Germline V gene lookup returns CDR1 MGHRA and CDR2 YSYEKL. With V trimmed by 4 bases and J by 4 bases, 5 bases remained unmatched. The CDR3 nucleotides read TGCGCCAGCAGCCTCCCCGGGACAGGGGCAGATACGCAGTATTTT. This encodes CASSLPGTGADTQYF.

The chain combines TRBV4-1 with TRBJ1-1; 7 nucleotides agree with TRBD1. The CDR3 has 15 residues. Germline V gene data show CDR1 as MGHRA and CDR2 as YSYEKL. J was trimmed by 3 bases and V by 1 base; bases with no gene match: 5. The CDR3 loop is CASSQVDREDTEAFF. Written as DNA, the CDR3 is TGCGCCAGCAGCCAAGTTGACAGGGAGGACACTGAAGCTTTCTTT.